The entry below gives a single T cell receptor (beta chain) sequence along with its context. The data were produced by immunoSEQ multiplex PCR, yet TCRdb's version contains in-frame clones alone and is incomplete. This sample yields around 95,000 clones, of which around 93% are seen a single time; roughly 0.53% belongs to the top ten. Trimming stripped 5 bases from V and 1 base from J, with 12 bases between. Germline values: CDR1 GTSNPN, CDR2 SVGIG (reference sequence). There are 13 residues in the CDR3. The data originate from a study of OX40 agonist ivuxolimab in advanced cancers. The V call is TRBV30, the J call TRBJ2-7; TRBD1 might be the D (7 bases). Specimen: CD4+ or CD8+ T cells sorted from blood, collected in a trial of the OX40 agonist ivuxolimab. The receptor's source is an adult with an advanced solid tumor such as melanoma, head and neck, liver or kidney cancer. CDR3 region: CAWAAGGSYEQYF. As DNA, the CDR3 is TGTGCCTGGGCGGCAGGGGGGTCCTACGAGCAGTACTTC.